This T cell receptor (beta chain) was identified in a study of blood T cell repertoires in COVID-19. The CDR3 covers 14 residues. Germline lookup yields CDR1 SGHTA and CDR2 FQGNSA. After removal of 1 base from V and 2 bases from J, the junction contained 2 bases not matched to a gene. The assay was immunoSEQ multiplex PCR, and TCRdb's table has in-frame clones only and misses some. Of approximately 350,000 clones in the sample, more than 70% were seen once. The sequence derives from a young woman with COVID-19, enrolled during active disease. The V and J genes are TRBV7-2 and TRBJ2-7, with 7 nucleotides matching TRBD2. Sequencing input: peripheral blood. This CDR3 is CASSLDGGTYEQYF. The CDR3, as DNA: TGTGCCAGCAGCTTAGACGGGGGGACCTACGAGCAGTACTTC.